The 21 T cell receptor beta chains listed next were all sequenced from one sample in a study of identical twins. TCRdb re-called the 5' RACE reads through MiXCR, storing one row per CDR3 protein. The data hold about 730,000 distinct CDR3 sequences, with about 20% observed a single time. The same sample was also used in a study of T cells expressing NK-cell markers.

Sequencing used PBMCs. The receptors were gathered from a woman aged 18-35 years in good health.

This clonotype was picked up many times. The J gene is TRBJ1-1, the V gene TRBV2; TRBD1 is a possible D gene (6 bases). V lost 5 bases and J lost 0, with 13 bases in between. The CDR3 totals 15 residues. Looked up from germline, CDR1 is SNHLY and CDR2 is FYNNEI. CDR3 sequence reads: CASSRTAQMNTEAFF. Written as DNA, the CDR3 is TGTGCCAGCAGTCGGACAGCCCAAATGAACACTGAAGCTTTCTTT.

This chain uses TRBV7-2 with TRBJ2-3, with 8 bases matching TRBD1. The V gene end was trimmed by 2 bases and the J gene end by 4 bases; junction bases not matched to a gene: 5. This CDR3 is 15 amino acids long. CDR1 and CDR2 (germline): SGHTA, FQGNSA. Here the CDR3 DNA reads TGTGCCAGCAGCTTAATATCAGGGGGCGCAGATACGCAGTATTTT. Translating it yields CASSLISGGADTQYF.

The chain is built from TRBV6-2 or TRBV6-3 and TRBJ2-1; TRBD2 matches 16 bases. CDR3 length: 15 residues. Germline V gene data show CDR1 as MNHEY and CDR2 as SVGEGT. Trimming cost V 6 bases and J 15 bases; bases outside gene matches: 11. CDR3 sequence reads: CASSWGLAGGPPLFF. Written as DNA, the CDR3 is TGTGCCAGCAGCTGGGGACTAGCGGGAGGGCCGCCTCTGTTCTTC.

The chain combines TRBV27 with TRBJ2-2; no definite D call. Trimming pared 8 bases from V and 4 bases from J, leaving 11 bases between. The CDR3 is 13 residues long. Per the germline V gene, CDR1 is MNHEY and CDR2 is SMNVEV (reference sequence). CDR3 in amino acids: CASQPRSTGELFF. DNA for the CDR3: TGTGCCAGCCAACCCCGGAGCACCGGGGAGCTGTTTTTT.

The V and J genes are TRBV20-1 and TRBJ2-5, with 8 nucleotides matching TRBD2. J lost 2 bases, V lost 6 bases, and 14 bases had no gene match. The CDR3 is made up of 16 amino acids. Germline V gene lookup returns CDR1 DFQATT and CDR2 SNEGSKA (reference sequence). The CDR3 protein is CSALGESERGQETQYF. DNA for the CDR3: TGCAGTGCATTGGGGGAATCTGAGCGGGGGCAAGAGACCCAGTACTTC.

This chain uses TRBV5-6 with TRBJ2-4; no firm D call. CDR1 is SGHDT and CDR2 is YYEEEE in the germline V gene. Trimming removed 5 bases at V and 7 bases at J, with 19 bases between. This CDR3 is 15 amino acids long. The CDR3, as DNA: TGTGCCAGCAGTCCCCCCAGGAGTGTCGCGAACATTCAGTACTTC. Translated: CASSPPRSVANIQYF.

This clonotype turned up a few times. The V call is TRBV20-1, the J call TRBJ2-5; 11 bases agree with TRBD2. This CDR3 has 12 amino acids. Germline values: CDR1 DFQATT, CDR2 SNEGSKA (reference sequence). Written as DNA, the CDR3 is TGCGGCGGACTAGCGGGTCTAGAGACCCAGTACTTC. This sequence encodes CGGLAGLETQYF.

Only a few counts were recorded for this clonotype. The chain links TRBV5-1 to TRBJ2-1, with D possibly TRBD2 on 7 matching bases. Between the trimmed V and J ends, which lost 1 base and 8 bases, there was a span of 16 bases. In germline, CDR1 is SGHRS, CDR2 YFSETQ. The CDR3 loop spans 15 amino acids. Here the CDR3 DNA reads TGCGCCAGCAGCTTGTTTGTCGGGGGGCGTGATGAGCAGTTCTTC. It specifies CASSLFVGGRDEQFF.

This chain uses TRBV11-3 with TRBJ2-2, with 7 positions matching TRBD1. This CDR3 spans 15 amino acids. The germline V gene encodes CDR1 SGHNT and CDR2 YENEEA. V shed 5 bases, J shed 1 base, and the junction held 4 bases outside the gene matches. The CDR3 DNA reads as TGTGCCAGCAGCCGAGGGGGCTGGAACACCGGGGAGCTGTTTTTT. Translated: CASSRGGWNTGELFF.

The chain employs TRBV7-2 and TRBJ2-7; 9 nucleotides line up with TRBD2. The germline V gene has CDR1 SGHTA and CDR2 FQGNSA. J lost 1 base, V lost 5 bases, and 6 bases had no gene match. The CDR3 is 15 amino acids. This CDR3 is CASSRRTSASYEQYF. The CDR3 coding sequence is TGTGCCAGCAGCCGGCGGACTAGCGCATCCTACGAGCAGTACTTC.

This clonotype occurred a few times. The V call is TRBV5-1, the J call TRBJ2-7; perhaps TRBD1 as D (6 bases). The CDR3 has 14 amino acids. Trimming removed 4 bases at V and 1 base at J, with 12 bases between. Germline CDR1 SGHRS, CDR2 YFSETQ. The DNA for the CDR3 is TGCGCCAGCAGCCCGGGACAACATTCCTACGAGCAGTACTTC. Translation gives CASSPGQHSYEQYF.

The V call is TRBV7-8, the J call TRBJ2-3; 13 nucleotides line up with TRBD2. CDR3 size: 18 residues. Germline V lookup: CDR1 SGHVS, CDR2 FQNEAQ. V shed 2 bases, J shed 0 bases, and the junction held 5 bases outside the gene matches. The CDR3: CASSLRGLAGSSTDTQYF. The CDR3 region has the DNA TGTGCCAGCAGCTTACGGGGACTAGCGGGGTCTAGCACAGATACGCAGTATTTT.

This clonotype showed up just a few times. The chain is built from TRBV5-1 and TRBJ2-1; D gene uncertain. This CDR3 comprises 15 residues. Trimming left V 10 bases short and J 0 bases short, with 17 bases between. Germline lookup yields CDR1 SGHRS and CDR2 YFSETQ. The CDR3 sequence is CASVSDPSSYNEQFF. CDR3 nucleotide sequence: TGCGCCTCTGTTTCCGATCCTAGCTCCTACAATGAGCAGTTCTTC.

V is TRBV7-2 and J is TRBJ2-1; the match to TRBD2 covers 9 bases. Germline CDR1 reads SGHTA; CDR2 reads FQGNSA. V gave up 5 bases and J gave up 8 bases; unmatched junction bases: 13. CDR3 length: 16 amino acids. The CDR3 sequence: CASSRRLGREGHEQFF. The DNA for the CDR3 is TGTGCCAGCAGCCGAAGGTTAGGGCGGGAGGGACATGAGCAGTTCTTC.

The J gene is TRBJ1-1, the V gene TRBV5-6, with a weak D call TRBD1 (5 bases). This CDR3 has 13 residues. In germline, CDR1 is SGHDT, CDR2 YYEEEE. The ends were cut back, 5 bases at V and 8 bases at J, with 16 bases in the middle. The CDR3 protein is CASRRDLNGEAFF. CDR3 DNA: TGTGCCAGCAGAAGGGACCTTAACGGGGAAGCTTTCTTT.

This clonotype was detected a few times. V gene TRBV29-1 combines with J gene TRBJ2-7, with D perhaps TRBD1 or TRBD2 (5 bases each). This CDR3 region has 11 residues. The V end was cut by 7 bases, the J end by 3 bases, with 10 bases between. CDR1 is SQVTM and CDR2 is ANQGSEA in the germline V gene. The CDR3 is CSAVGDYEQYF. DNA of the CDR3: TGCAGCGCAGTGGGGGACTACGAGCAGTACTTC.

The rearrangement links TRBV29-1 to TRBJ2-7, with a tentative D call TRBD1 (5 bases). Deletions cut 4 bases from V and 2 bases from J, with 15 bases between. The CDR3 extends over 14 amino acids. Germline values: CDR1 SQVTM, CDR2 ANQGSEA. CDR3 nucleotide sequence: TGCAGCGTTGGTGGGTCAGGACAAACCTACGAGCAGTACTTC. This gives the protein CSVGGSGQTYEQYF.

This clonotype occurred a few times. The chain couples TRBV10-3 to TRBJ2-1; 7 nucleotides line up with TRBD2. V lost 0 bases, J lost 0 bases, and 2 bases stayed unmatched. Germline lookup yields CDR1 ENHRY and CDR2 SYGVKD. The CDR3 consists of 16 residues. CDR3 sequence (DNA): TGTGCCATCAGTGAGTCGGCTAGCGGCTCCTACAATGAGCAGTTCTTC. It is translated as CAISESASGSYNEQFF.

This clonotype showed up many times. The gene calls are TRBV4-3 and TRBJ2-7; unclear D gene. The CDR3 consists of 13 residues. V gave up 0 bases and J gave up 4 bases, with 7 bases separating them. Germline assignment: CDR1 LGHNA and CDR2 YSLEER. CDR3 coding DNA: TGCGCCAGCAGCCAAGACTACCTATACGAGCAGTACTTC. It is translated as CASSQDYLYEQYF.

The V call is TRBV30, the J call TRBJ2-1; a weak D match, TRBD1 (6 bases). Germline V gene data show CDR1 as GTSNPN and CDR2 as SVGIG (reference sequence). The CDR3 has 12 residues. The ends were cut back, 4 bases at V and 9 bases at J, with 13 bases in the middle. CDR3 DNA sequence: TGTGCCTGGAAGGGGGAGTCGGGTGAGCAGTTCTTC. This sequence encodes CAWKGESGEQFF.

V is TRBV20-1 and J is TRBJ2-5; 9 positions agree with TRBD2. J was trimmed by 4 bases and V by 6 bases; bases with no gene match: 3. Germline CDR1 DFQATT, CDR2 SNEGSKA (reference sequence). CDR3 size: 12 residues. CDR3 in DNA: TGCAGTGCGAAACTAGCGGGAGAGACCCAGTACTTC. This sequence encodes CSAKLAGETQYF.